Many counts were recorded for the clone carrying this TCR beta chain. TCRdb recomputed calls from the 5' RACE reads with MiXCR, one row per CDR3 protein. The sample consists of about 79,000 distinct CDR3 sequences, about 14% of them appearing once. These data originate in a study of neurological immune-mediated disorders. Germline CDR1 reads DFQATT; CDR2 reads SNEGSKA (reference sequence). CDR3 length: 13 residues. V lost 6 bases, J lost 3 bases, and 12 bases lay in between. From 2 million PBMCs stored at -80 C, the unsorted libraries were generated. This TCR was sampled from a woman between 45 and 60 years old in good health. The sequencing sample was made of PBMCs. This chain joins TRBV20-1 and TRBJ1-3; D possibly corresponds to TRBD1 (6 bases). CDR3 sequence reads: CSAPQGLGNTIYF. The CDR3 DNA reads as TGCAGTGCCCCACAGGGACTTGGAAACACCATATATTTT.